Below, one T cell receptor (beta chain) is given with its context. The data originate from a study of blood T cell repertoires in COVID-19. Study-wide background: Both acute and convalescent COVID-19 samples were obtained from the United States, Italy and Spain.

Clones were sequenced by immunoSEQ multiplex PCR, and TCRdb holds only the in-frame ones, with some missing. This table has around 500,000 clones, around nine tenths appearing once. The CDR3 spans 16 residues. The V gene's germline CDR1 is SGHRS and CDR2 YFSETQ. The junction had 7 bases not matched to a gene; V was cut back by 4 bases and J by 0 bases. Everyone who took part was roughly 18 to 89 years old, and they came from about two dozen US areas. Membership in each cohort depended on participant-reported clinical history. The chain joins TRBV5-1 to TRBJ2-1, with 7 bases identical to TRBD2. The sample comprised PBMCs or T cells enriched from blood (not recorded which). This TCR came from a woman aged 55-75 years who had recovered from COVID-19. The CDR3 region is CASSLLAQSSYNEQFF. CDR3 coding DNA: TGCGCCAGCAGCCTACTAGCGCAGAGCTCCTACAATGAGCAGTTCTTC.